These 13 T cell receptor beta chains were sequenced from one sample in a study of shared clonotypes between healthy human individuals. Assay used: immunoSEQ multiplex PCR; TCRdb lists only in-frame clones, some missing. The sample has 2.3 million or so clones; about 92% are singletons. The sample was naive CD4+ T cells from PBMCs. Noted subset: CD45RA+ positively selected. These receptors all stem from a man aged 18-30 years in good health. Some clones in this sample may be carry-over from other donors' samples.

This clone was detected only once. The J gene is TRBJ2-2, the V gene TRBV2, with D possibly being TRBD1 (6 bases). The V end lost 7 bases, the J end lost 0 bases, and 9 bases lay between the germline ends. CDR1 is SNHLY, CDR2 FYNNEI, per germline. The CDR3 extends over 14 amino acids. The CDR3 loop is CASKGDTNTGELFF. CDR3 nucleotides: TGTGCCAGCAAAGGGGACACGAACACCGGGGAGCTGTTTTTT.

As for this clone: Other nucleotide sequences from this sample produce the same CDR3. The chain employs TRBV29-1 and TRBJ1-1; weak D call: TRBD1 (5 bases). V gave up 4 bases and J gave up 0 bases, with 9 bases separating them. CDR1 is SQVTM and CDR2 is ANQGSEA in the germline V gene. The CDR3 loop spans 13 amino acids. The DNA of the CDR3 is TGCAGCGTTGCGGGACTTTTGAACACTGAAGCTTTCTTT. This gives the protein CSVAGLLNTEAFF. The whole variable domain, remainder taken from reference TRBV29-1 and TRBJ1-1, is SAVISQKPSRDICQRGTSLTIQCQVDSQVTMMFWYRQQPGQSLTLIATANQGSEATYESGFVIDKFPISRPNLTFSTLTVSNMSPEDSSIYLCSVAGLLNTEAFFGQGTRLTVV.

V gene TRBV11-2 combines with J gene TRBJ1-4; TRBD1 matches at 9 bases. The CDR3 is made up of 19 amino acids. V gave up 5 bases and J gave up 3 bases; unmatched junction bases: 16. The germline gives CDR1 SGHAT, CDR2 FQNNGV. The CDR3 region has the DNA TGTGCCAGCAGCACTCACAGGGGGCGCGGGCTTGGAGCTAATGAAAAACTGTTTTTT. Translation gives CASSTHRGRGLGANEKLFF.

A single count supports this clone. The rearrangement joins TRBV27 to TRBJ2-5, with 7 bases that match TRBD2. The V and J ends lost 5 bases and 5 bases, in that order; junction bases with no gene match: 17. The germline V gene has CDR1 MNHEY and CDR2 SMNVEV (reference sequence). The CDR3 totals 17 residues. The CDR3 DNA reads TGTGCCAGCAGTCCAACCGGGGCTAGCGGACCGTGGGAGACCCAGTACTTC. Protein: CASSPTGASGPWETQYF.

The chain is built from TRBV2 and TRBJ2-7; TRBD2 aligns across 8 bases. The CDR3 is made up of 16 amino acids. CDR1 and CDR2 (germline): SNHLY, FYNNEI. J was trimmed by 2 bases and V by 6 bases; bases with no gene match: 12. CDR3 sequence reads: CASSGRGTSPTYEQYF. The CDR3 bases are TGTGCCAGCAGCGGCCGCGGGACTAGTCCGACCTACGAGCAGTACTTC.

This chain uses TRBV4-3 with TRBJ2-3; weak D call: TRBD2 (5 bases). Germline V gene sequence: CDR1 LGHNA, CDR2 YSLEER. V was shortened by 0 bases and J by 6 bases, with 13 bases between the two germline ends. CDR3 length: 15 amino acids. The CDR3 is CASSQDEVRGDTQYF. In DNA, the CDR3 is TGCGCCAGCAGCCAAGACGAGGTGCGCGGGGATACGCAGTATTTT.

The J gene is TRBJ1-2, the V gene TRBV27, with a weak D call TRBD1 (5 bases). The V end lost 6 bases, the J end lost 7 bases, and 12 bases lay between the germline ends. This CDR3 comprises 12 residues. Germline loops: CDR1 MNHEY, CDR2 SMNVEV (reference sequence). The CDR3 here is CASRSGTSGYTF. In DNA form, the CDR3 reads TGTGCCAGCAGATCCGGGACCTCTGGCTACACCTTC.

The chain couples TRBV7-3 to TRBJ2-1, with D perhaps TRBD1 or TRBD2 (5 bases each). The germline CDR1 and CDR2 sequences are SGHTA and FQGTGA. The CDR3 runs 11 residues. The V end was cut by 5 bases, the J end by 15 bases, with 14 bases between. CDR3 nucleotide sequence: TGTGCCAGCAGCGCCGGGGCCAGTATGTTCTTC. It translates to CASSAGASMFF.

This sequence joins TRBV4-1 and TRBJ2-1, with 8 bases matching TRBD1. Germline CDR1 reads MGHRA; CDR2 reads YSYEKL. V shed 1 base and J 9 bases; nucleotides not matched to a gene: 2. The length of the CDR3 is 13 residues. CDR3 sequence (DNA): TGCGCCAGCAGCCAAGGCAGGGGGCCTGAGCAGTTCTTC. Encoded protein: CASSQGRGPEQFF.

The genes are TRBV11-2 and TRBJ1-1, with a weak D call TRBD1 (5 bases). The germline CDR1 and CDR2 sequences are SGHAT and FQNNGV. Trimming cost V 0 bases and J 2 bases, with 16 bases left between them. CDR3 length: 17 amino acids. Written as DNA, the CDR3 is TGTGCCAGCAGCTTAGAACAGGTTGTGGGGCTTAACACTGAAGCTTTCTTT. Translating gives CASSLEQVVGLNTEAFF.

This clone has only one observation. V is TRBV11-2 and J is TRBJ1-3; tentative D call: TRBD1 (6 bases). This CDR3 is built from 16 residues. The germline V gene encodes CDR1 SGHAT and CDR2 FQNNGV. The V gene lost 1 base and the J gene lost 4 bases, with 14 bases spanning the gap. The CDR3 coding sequence is TGTGCCAGCAGCTTAGCCAGGGGATCATCCGGAAACACCATATATTTT. It yields the protein CASSLARGSSGNTIYF.

The chain links TRBV6-6 to TRBJ1-5; D might be TRBD1 (5 bases). There are 13 residues in the CDR3. CDR1 is MNHNY, CDR2 SVGAGI, per germline (reference sequence). V lost 5 bases, J lost 6 bases, and 11 bases lay in between. The CDR3 reads CASSGVRVQPQHF. CDR3 in DNA: TGTGCCAGCAGTGGCGTCAGGGTTCAGCCCCAGCATTTT.

The CDR3 sequence is CASSQGTVGNQPQHF. CDR3 nucleotides: TGCGCCAGCAGCCAAGGGACAGTGGGCAATCAGCCCCAGCATTTT. The chain is built from TRBV4-1 and TRBJ1-5; TRBD1 is a possible D gene (6 bases). Germline CDR1 is MGHRA and CDR2 is YSYEKL. The CDR3 spans 15 residues. Trimming removed 1 base from V and 2 bases from J, with 9 bases in between.